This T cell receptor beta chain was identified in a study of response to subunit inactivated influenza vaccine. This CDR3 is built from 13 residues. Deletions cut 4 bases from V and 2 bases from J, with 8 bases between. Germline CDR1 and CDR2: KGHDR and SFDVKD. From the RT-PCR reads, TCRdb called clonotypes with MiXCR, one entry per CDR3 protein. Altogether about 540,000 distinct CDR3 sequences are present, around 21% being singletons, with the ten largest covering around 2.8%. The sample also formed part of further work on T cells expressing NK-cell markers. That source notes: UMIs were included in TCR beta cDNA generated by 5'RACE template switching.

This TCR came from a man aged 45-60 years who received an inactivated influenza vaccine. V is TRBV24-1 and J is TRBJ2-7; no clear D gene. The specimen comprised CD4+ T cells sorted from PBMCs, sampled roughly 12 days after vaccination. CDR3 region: CATSDHKAYEQYF. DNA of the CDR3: TGTGCCACCAGTGACCACAAAGCCTACGAGCAGTACTTC.